Listed below are T cell receptor beta chains from one sample, sequenced in a study of blood T cell repertoires in COVID-19. Repertoires were generated with immunoSEQ multiplex PCR, while TCRdb's copy carries only in-frame clones and drops some. This sample has 200,000 to 300,000 clones, with around nine tenths found just once. The sequenced sample consisted of peripheral blood. The receptors originated from a woman aged 55-75 years with COVID-19, enrolled during active disease. CDR3s include the opening cysteine and the closing phenylalanine or tryptophan. The order of the fields is J gene, clone size, D gene, V gene, CDR3 protein, CDR3 DNA. D genes are given only for firm matches. Size is omitted from some rows. Given values are once, few, many or a class for expanded clones.

TRBJ1-5	few	.	TRBV7-2	CASSSRVGSNQPQHF	TGTGCCAGCAGCTCCAGGGTCGGTAGCAATCAGCCCCAGCATTTT
TRBJ2-7	.	TRBD2	TRBV7-6	CASSSTTSGRANEQYF	TGTGCCAGCAGCTCGACGACTAGCGGGAGGGCAAACGAGCAGTACTTC
TRBJ1-5	.	.	TRBV5-6	CASSFGVQYSNQPQHF	TGTGCCAGCAGCTTCGGGGTACAATATAGCAATCAGCCCCAGCATTTT
TRBJ2-5	.	.	TRBV15	CATSRGQSAGETQYF	TGTGCCACCAGCAGAGGACAGTCCGCAGGGGAGACCCAGTACTTC
TRBJ1-1	once	TRBD1	TRBV10-3	CAISGLDRGAEAFF	TGTGCCATCAGTGGTCTCGACAGGGGCGCTGAAGCTTTCTTT
TRBJ1-1	once	.	TRBV28	CASSGTWNTEAFF	TGTGCCAGCAGTGGGACTTGGAACACTGAAGCTTTCTTT
TRBJ2-1	.	TRBD2	TRBV20-1	CSASFLAGGRSYNEQFF	TGCAGTGCTAGTTTTCTAGCGGGAGGTCGCTCCTACAATGAGCAGTTCTTC
TRBJ1-1	few	TRBD1	TRBV11-1	CASSLQGAQYTEAFF	TGTGCCAGCAGCTTACAGGGGGCGCAGTACACTGAAGCTTTCTTT
TRBJ2-2	.	.	TRBV19	CAGRPARNTGELFF	TGTGCCGGTCGTCCCGCCAGGAACACCGGGGAGCTGTTTTTT
TRBJ2-5	.	.	TRBV10-3	CAIGGTSGTQYF	TGTGCCATCGGCGGGACTTCGGGGACCCAGTACTTC
TRBJ2-3	.	.	TRBV21-1	CASSKGGTSGRCFSTDTQYF	TGTGCCAGCAGCAAAGGGGGGACTAGCGGGAGGTGTTTCAGCACAGATACGCAGTATTTT
TRBJ1-1	.	.	TRBV27	CASSWDITNTEAFF	TGTGCCAGCAGCTGGGACATAACGAACACTGAAGCTTTCTTT
TRBJ1-1	once	.	TRBV7-2	CASSLGDRFRTANTEAFF	TGTGCCAGCAGCTTAGGAGATCGATTCAGGACAGCGAACACTGAAGCTTTCTTT
TRBJ2-5	.	.	TRBV11-2	CASSLVQPTGETQYF	TGTGCCAGCAGCTTAGTCCAGCCTACAGGGGAGACCCAGTACTTC
TRBJ1-1	.	TRBD1	TRBV5-4	CASSLGGDRSTEAFF	TGTGCCAGCAGCTTGGGGGGGGACAGATCTACTGAAGCTTTCTTT
TRBJ1-2	.	.	TRBV7-8	CASSLAGTSTGYTF	TGTGCCAGCAGCTTAGCCGGGACATCGACTGGCTACACCTTC
TRBJ2-7	.	TRBD1	TRBV28	CASSPPGTVTYEQYF	TGTGCCAGCAGCCCCCCCGGGACAGTAACCTACGAGCAGTACTTC
TRBJ1-1	.	.	TRBV10-3	CAISAVGVMNTEAFF	TGTGCCATCAGTGCGGTCGGGGTAATGAACACTGAAGCTTTCTTT
TRBJ1-3	.	.	TRBV23-1	CASSQTRGPGNTIYF	TGCGCCAGCAGTCAAACCCGAGGTCCTGGAAACACCATATATTTT
TRBJ2-1	.	TRBD1	TRBV11-3	CASSFGTGGSNEQFF	TGTGCCAGCAGCTTTGGGACAGGAGGTTCGAATGAGCAGTTCTTC
TRBJ2-3	.	.	TRBV12-3/TRBV12-4	CASRSTDTQYF	TGTGCCAGCCGGAGTACAGATACGCAGTATTTT
TRBJ2-2	once	.	TRBV30	CAWSVSRYTGELFF	TGTGCCTGGAGTGTCTCGCGTTACACCGGGGAGCTGTTTTTT
TRBJ2-7	.	.	TRBV5-4	CASSQPRREQYF	TGTGCCAGCAGCCAACCCCGGCGGGAGCAGTACTTC
TRBJ2-5	.	.	TRBV28	CASSTSTYQETQYF	TGTGCCAGCAGTACGTCTACGTACCAAGAGACCCAGTACTTC
TRBJ1-4	few	.	TRBV5-4	CASSLGQGMGEKLFF	TGTGCCAGCAGCTTGGGGCAGGGGATGGGTGAAAAACTGTTTTTT
TRBJ2-5	.	TRBD1	TRBV24-1	CAIRQGRGTQYF	TGTGCCATACGACAGGGACGGGGGACCCAGTACTTC
TRBJ1-6	.	.	TRBV4-3	CASSQVQTDNSPLHF	TGCGCCAGCAGCCAAGTTCAGACAGATAATTCACCCCTCCACTTT
TRBJ2-2	.	.	TRBV6-6	CASRPPRQNTGELFF	TGTGCCAGCAGGCCCCCGAGACAGAACACCGGGGAGCTGTTTTTT
TRBJ1-2	.	TRBD1	TRBV9	CASSVALVPGQGAGYTF	TGTGCCAGCAGCGTAGCCCTTGTACCGGGACAGGGGGCGGGCTACACCTTC
TRBJ1-5	few	TRBD1	TRBV2	CASSRDRGVANQPQHF	TGTGCCAGCAGTCGGGACAGGGGAGTGGCCAATCAGCCCCAGCATTTT
TRBJ2-7	.	.	TRBV12-3/TRBV12-4	CASTLGAYEQYF	TGTGCCAGCACCCTCGGGGCCTACGAGCAGTACTTC
TRBJ2-1	.	.	TRBV19	CASRTHGGVDEQFF	TGTGCCAGTAGGACCCACGGGGGAGTGGATGAGCAGTTCTTC
TRBJ2-1	.	.	TRBV11-1	CASSLDGGRFNEQFF	TGTGCCAGCAGCTTAGATGGGGGCCGGTTCAATGAGCAGTTCTTC
TRBJ2-5	.	TRBD1	TRBV5-5	CASSLGGQGIETQYF	TGTGCCAGCAGCTTGGGGGGACAGGGTATCGAGACCCAGTACTTC
TRBJ2-3	few	.	TRBV7-9	CASSLGGPRTDTQYF	TGTGCCAGCAGCTTAGGGGGGCCGAGAACAGATACGCAGTATTTT